The sequence of this T cell receptor (beta chain) was determined in a study of cytomegalovirus exposure and HLA in healthy donors. Study findings and constraints: Follow-up analysis seemed to connect common viral pathogens with several of the most significant clusters identified. For TCR beta chains, V- and J-gene trimming was later linked to a missense DCLRE1C variant.

Notes on this clone: Its antigen is still unknown.

The CDR3 is made up of 16 amino acids. With V trimmed by 0 bases and J by 3 bases, 4 bases remained unmatched. Germline V gene sequence: CDR1 SGHRS, CDR2 YFSETQ. These donors, healthy bone marrow donors, were studied. Amplification used 60 Vbeta primers and 13 Jbeta primers. Libraries were prepared by immunoSEQ multiplex PCR; TCRdb keeps only in-frame clonotypes and omits some of them. The sample consists of 150,000 to 250,000 clones, approximately 83% of them appearing once. V usage is TRBV5-1 and J usage is TRBJ1-3; TRBD1 matches at 9 bases. The sequence was collected from a boy under 10 years old in good health and CMV-seronegative. Sequenced material: PBMCs. The CDR3 loop is CASSLAGTGLGNTIYF. The CDR3 DNA reads TGCGCCAGCAGCTTGGCTGGGACAGGGCTTGGAAACACCATATATTTT.